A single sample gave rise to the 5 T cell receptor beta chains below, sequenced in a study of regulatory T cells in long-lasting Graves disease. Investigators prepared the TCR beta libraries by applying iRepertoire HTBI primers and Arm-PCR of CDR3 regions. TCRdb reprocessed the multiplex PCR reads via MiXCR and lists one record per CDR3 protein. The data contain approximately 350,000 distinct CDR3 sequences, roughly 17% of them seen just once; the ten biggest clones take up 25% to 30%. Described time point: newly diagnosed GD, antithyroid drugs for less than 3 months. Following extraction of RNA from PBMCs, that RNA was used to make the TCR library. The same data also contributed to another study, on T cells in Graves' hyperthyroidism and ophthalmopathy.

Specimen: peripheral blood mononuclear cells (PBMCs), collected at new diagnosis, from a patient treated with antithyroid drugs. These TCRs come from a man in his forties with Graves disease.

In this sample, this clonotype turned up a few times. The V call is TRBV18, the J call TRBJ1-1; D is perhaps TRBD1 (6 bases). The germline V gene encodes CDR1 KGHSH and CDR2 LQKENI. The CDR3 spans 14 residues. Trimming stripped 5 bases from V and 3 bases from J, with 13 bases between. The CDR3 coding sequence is TGTGCCAGCTCAACACAGGCAGGGGACACTGAAGCTTTCTTT. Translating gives CASSTQAGDTEAFF. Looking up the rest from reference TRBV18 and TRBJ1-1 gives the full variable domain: NAGVMQNPRHLVRRRGQEARLRCSPMKGHSHVYWYRQLPEEGLKFMVYLQKENIIDESGMPKERFSAEFPKEGPSILRIQQVVRGDSAAYFCASSTQAGDTEAFFGQGTRLTVV.

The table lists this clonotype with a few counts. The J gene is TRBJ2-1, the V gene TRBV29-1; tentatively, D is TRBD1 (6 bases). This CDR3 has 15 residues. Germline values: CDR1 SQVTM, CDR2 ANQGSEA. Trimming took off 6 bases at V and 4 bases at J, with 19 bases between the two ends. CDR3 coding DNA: TGCAGCGTGGGTTACAGGGCCAATTTTTACAATGAGCAGTTCTTC. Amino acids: CSVGYRANFYNEQFF.

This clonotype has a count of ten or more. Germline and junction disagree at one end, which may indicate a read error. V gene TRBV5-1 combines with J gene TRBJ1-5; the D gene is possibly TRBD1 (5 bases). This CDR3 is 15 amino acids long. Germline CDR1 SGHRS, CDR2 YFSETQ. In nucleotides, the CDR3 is TGTGCCAGCAGCTTAGTGGGGCGGCCAAATCAGCCCCAGCATTTT. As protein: CASSLVGRPNQPQHF.

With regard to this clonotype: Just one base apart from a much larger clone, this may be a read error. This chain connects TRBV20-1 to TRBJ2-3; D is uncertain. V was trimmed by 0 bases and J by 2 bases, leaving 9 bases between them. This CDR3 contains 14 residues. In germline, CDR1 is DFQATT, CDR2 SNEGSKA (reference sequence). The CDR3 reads CSARDREDTDTQYF. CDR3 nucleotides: TGCAGTGCTAGAGATCGAGAAGACACAGATACGCAGTATTTT.

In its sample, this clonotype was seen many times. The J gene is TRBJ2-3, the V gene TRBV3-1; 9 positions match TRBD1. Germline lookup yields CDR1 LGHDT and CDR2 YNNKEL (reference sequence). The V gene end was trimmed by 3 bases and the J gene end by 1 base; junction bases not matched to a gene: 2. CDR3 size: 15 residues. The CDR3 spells CASSQGQGRTDTQYF. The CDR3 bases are TGTGCCAGCAGCCAGGGACAGGGCCGCACAGATACGCAGTATTTT.